This TCR beta chain was sequenced during a study of T cells after yellow fever vaccination. Findings and limits, study-wide: Subsequent to the booster, the majority of primary-vaccination clones reappeared (around 96% CD4, 80% to 90% CD8). The presence of abundant clonotypes contaminating from the bulk population was possible in FACS-sorted repertoires.

This CDR3 region has 18 residues. Trimming took 3 bases from V and 1 from J, leaving 21 bases between them. A few counts support this clonotype. Its specificity is unknown. The authors made TCR cDNA by 5'RACE template switching, adding a universal primer site and UMIs. From the 5' RACE reads, TCRdb called clonotypes with MiXCR, one entry per CDR3 protein. The sample yields roughly 340,000 distinct CDR3 sequences, roughly 4.3% seen once. The V call is TRBV12-3 or TRBV12-4, the J call TRBJ1-1, with a possible D match to TRBD1 (5 bases). Sequences were derived from PBMCs, sampled 5 days after the yellow fever booster vaccination. The TCR was taken from a man between 18 and 29 years old who received the YFV17D yellow fever vaccine. The CDR3 here is CASSFRQGLRIRNTEAFF. CDR3 in DNA: TGTGCCAGCAGTTTCCGTCAGGGCTTGAGGATCCGGAACACTGAAGCTTTCTTT.